This entry describes one TCR beta chain. Its specificity is unknown. Germline CDR1 is GTSNPN and CDR2 is SVGIG (reference sequence). V was trimmed by 5 bases and J by 0 bases, leaving 10 bases between them. This CDR3 region has 13 residues. Profiling relied on immunoSEQ multiplex PCR, and the TCRdb table lists in-frame clones only, not all of them. The table lists 350,000 to 450,000 clones, roughly 90% of them singletons. The record originates from a study of Ad26.COV2.S vaccination and SARS-CoV-2 variants. Study in general: Ad26.COV2.S given intramuscularly, once or twice 56 days apart.

The study, taken as a whole, reports: Breadth measured for non-spike TCRs was similar across vaccine and placebo recipients.

Treatment given: around 19 received Ad26.COV2.S at low or high dose, single or two shots; 5 received placebo; per-sample allocation not given. Each sample was drawn 63 days after the first injection (of vaccine or placebo). The study used a vaccine consisting of an Ad26 vector that expressed Wuhan-strain SARS-CoV-2 spike. The chain carries TRBV30 and TRBJ2-5, with a possible D match to TRBD2 (5 bases). The sequence was collected from a person between 18 and 65 years old who received the Ad26.COV2.S COVID-19 vaccine or a placebo. Sequences were derived from peripheral blood, sampled in a trial of Ad26.COV2.S vaccine versus placebo. The CDR3 coding sequence is TGTGCCTGGCAGCGGTTGTACCAAGAGACCCAGTACTTC. This gives the protein CAWQRLYQETQYF.